A selection of T cell receptor beta chains follows, all from one sample in a study of cytomegalovirus exposure and HLA in healthy donors. Some clones are missing from TCRdb's copy, which holds only in-frame ones; the method was immunoSEQ multiplex PCR. The sample has 150,000 to 250,000 clones; the top ten hold roughly 0.74%. The sequenced sample was PBMCs. Receptors were obtained from a boy under 18 in good health and CMV-seronegative. The CDR3 runs from the conserved cysteine through the conserved F or W. Fields, in order: D gene, V gene, J gene, CDR3 DNA, CDR3 protein. D genes are given only for firm matches.

d_gene: .
v_gene: TRBV12-5
j_gene: TRBJ1-1
CDR3nt: TGTGTTACGTTGAAGCGGCGGGACACTGAAGCTTTCTTT
CDR3aa: CVTLKRRDTEAFF

d_gene: .
v_gene: TRBV6-1
j_gene: TRBJ1-3
CDR3nt: TGTGCCAGCAGAGATCGGTTGGGGCGGGGAAACACCATATATTTT
CDR3aa: CASRDRLGRGNTIYF

d_gene: .
v_gene: TRBV7-2
j_gene: TRBJ1-4
CDR3nt: TGTGCCAGCAGCTTAGCGCGGGTCACTGCAACTAATGAAAAACTGTTTTTT
CDR3aa: CASSLARVTATNEKLFF

d_gene: .
v_gene: TRBV11-2
j_gene: TRBJ1-1
CDR3nt: TGTGCCAGCAACCGGGACGGGAGCACTGAAGCTTTCTTT
CDR3aa: CASNRDGSTEAFF

d_gene: TRBD1
v_gene: TRBV7-8
j_gene: TRBJ2-5
CDR3nt: TGTGCCAGCAGCCCCCTGGACAGGAAGAACCAAGAGACCCAGTACTTC
CDR3aa: CASSPLDRKNQETQYF

d_gene: .
v_gene: TRBV25-1
j_gene: TRBJ2-7
CDR3nt: TGTGCCAGCAGTCCCTCCTACGAGCAGTACTTC
CDR3aa: CASSPSYEQYF

d_gene: TRBD1
v_gene: TRBV30
j_gene: TRBJ2-7
CDR3nt: TGTGCCTGGGACAGGGTAGGGGCCTACGAGCAGTACTTC
CDR3aa: CAWDRVGAYEQYF

d_gene: TRBD2
v_gene: TRBV11-2
j_gene: TRBJ2-7
CDR3nt: TGTGCCAGCAGCTTCCCGGGGCGGGGGGGCCACCTATCCTACGAGCAGTACTTC
CDR3aa: CASSFPGRGGHLSYEQYF

d_gene: .
v_gene: TRBV4-2
j_gene: TRBJ2-5
CDR3nt: TGTGCCAGCAGCCAACCCGGGACACAAGAGACCCAGTACTTC
CDR3aa: CASSQPGTQETQYF

d_gene: TRBD2
v_gene: TRBV19
j_gene: TRBJ2-3
CDR3nt: TGTGCCAGTACCACTTCGACTAGCGGGGGGATCAGCACAGATACGCAGTATTTT
CDR3aa: CASTTSTSGGISTDTQYF

d_gene: .
v_gene: TRBV7-6
j_gene: TRBJ2-2
CDR3nt: TGTGCCAGCACCTTCCGAGCCGGGGAGCTGTTTTTT
CDR3aa: CASTFRAGELFF

d_gene: TRBD1
v_gene: TRBV19
j_gene: TRBJ2-5
CDR3nt: TGTGCCAGCCGGGACAGCCAAGAGACCCAGTACTTC
CDR3aa: CASRDSQETQYF

d_gene: TRBD1
v_gene: TRBV28
j_gene: TRBJ2-7
CDR3nt: TGTGCCAGCAGTTCCCGGACAGGGCGAGGCTACGAGCAGTACTTC
CDR3aa: CASSSRTGRGYEQYF

d_gene: TRBD1
v_gene: TRBV2
j_gene: TRBJ1-5
CDR3nt: TGTGCCAGCGGCCGGGACAGGGGGCGCTTCCAGCCCCAGCATTTT
CDR3aa: CASGRDRGRFQPQHF

d_gene: .
v_gene: TRBV15
j_gene: TRBJ2-1
CDR3nt: TGTGCCACCGCCCCGGGTTACAATGAGCAGTTCTTC
CDR3aa: CATAPGYNEQFF

d_gene: .
v_gene: TRBV19
j_gene: TRBJ2-7
CDR3nt: TGTGCCAGTAGTATAGACACAGGCCGCGGGGTTAACTACGAGCAGTACTTC
CDR3aa: CASSIDTGRGVNYEQYF

d_gene: TRBD1
v_gene: TRBV2
j_gene: TRBJ1-1
CDR3nt: TGTGCCAGCACCGCCCAGGGGGCGAACACTGAAGCTTTCTTT
CDR3aa: CASTAQGANTEAFF

d_gene: .
v_gene: TRBV19
j_gene: TRBJ2-7
CDR3nt: TGTGCCAGTAGTATAGCTTCAGGATCCTACGAGCAGTACTTC
CDR3aa: CASSIASGSYEQYF

d_gene: TRBD2
v_gene: TRBV7-9
j_gene: TRBJ2-3
CDR3nt: TGTGCCAGCAGCCCCGCACTAGCGGGGGGCCGTAGCACAGATACGCAGTATTTT
CDR3aa: CASSPALAGGRSTDTQYF

d_gene: TRBD1
v_gene: TRBV5-1
j_gene: TRBJ2-1
CDR3nt: TGCGCCAGCAGCCCGACGGCCCGGGACAGGGTGAGGGGGGAGCAGTTCTTC
CDR3aa: CASSPTARDRVRGEQFF

d_gene: TRBD1
v_gene: TRBV15
j_gene: TRBJ2-7
CDR3nt: TGTGCCACCAGCCTCGGGACAGGGTTCTACGAGCAGTACTTC
CDR3aa: CATSLGTGFYEQYF

d_gene: .
v_gene: TRBV7-9
j_gene: TRBJ1-3
CDR3nt: TGTGCCAGCAGCTTGGCGGCAGCTGGAAACACCATATATTTT
CDR3aa: CASSLAAAGNTIYF

d_gene: .
v_gene: TRBV19
j_gene: TRBJ1-4
CDR3nt: TGTGCCAGTAGTAAGACCAGGACAGCAACTAATGAAAAACTGTTTTTT
CDR3aa: CASSKTRTATNEKLFF

d_gene: .
v_gene: TRBV27
j_gene: TRBJ1-5
CDR3nt: TGTGCCAGCAGTTTTGGGGCAGCCAATCAGCCCCAGCATTTT
CDR3aa: CASSFGAANQPQHF

d_gene: .
v_gene: TRBV21-1
j_gene: TRBJ2-1
CDR3nt: TGTGCCAACCCACGAGGGACCTACAATGAGCAGTTCTTC
CDR3aa: CANPRGTYNEQFF

d_gene: .
v_gene: TRBV12-5
j_gene: TRBJ2-2
CDR3nt: TGTGCTAGTGGTTTGGTACGGCCGGGGGGCTTCACCGGGGAGCTGTTTTTT
CDR3aa: CASGLVRPGGFTGELFF

d_gene: TRBD1
v_gene: TRBV28
j_gene: TRBJ1-1
CDR3nt: TGTGCCAGTTATCCAATCAGGGGGAGCACTGAAGCTTTCTTT
CDR3aa: CASYPIRGSTEAFF

d_gene: TRBD1
v_gene: TRBV30
j_gene: TRBJ1-2
CDR3nt: TGTGCCTGGAGTGACAAGACAGGGAATCCGTTCTATGGCTACACCTTC
CDR3aa: CAWSDKTGNPFYGYTF

d_gene: TRBD1
v_gene: TRBV6-5
j_gene: TRBJ1-4
CDR3nt: TGTGCCAGCAGTCCCACAGGGGGGACTAATGAAAAACTGTTTTTT
CDR3aa: CASSPTGGTNEKLFF

d_gene: TRBD2
v_gene: TRBV29-1
j_gene: TRBJ2-5
CDR3nt: TGCAGCGTTGACCTGGGACTAGCGGGGTGGACCCAGTACTTC
CDR3aa: CSVDLGLAGWTQYF

d_gene: TRBD2
v_gene: TRBV14
j_gene: TRBJ2-1
CDR3nt: TGTGCCAGCAGCTGGACTAGAGGGAATGAGCAGTTCTTC
CDR3aa: CASSWTRGNEQFF

d_gene: .
v_gene: TRBV18
j_gene: TRBJ2-5
CDR3nt: TGTGCCAGCTCACCACCCCAGGGCCAAGAGACCCAGTACTTC
CDR3aa: CASSPPQGQETQYF

d_gene: .
v_gene: TRBV28
j_gene: TRBJ1-4
CDR3nt: TGTGCCAGCAGCCTCCTGCCGTACAGAAACCATGAAAAACTGTTTTTT
CDR3aa: CASSLLPYRNHEKLFF

d_gene: .
v_gene: TRBV6-1
j_gene: TRBJ1-2
CDR3nt: TGTGCCAGCAGTGAAGTGGGACAAACCTATGGCTACACCTTC
CDR3aa: CASSEVGQTYGYTF

d_gene: TRBD1
v_gene: TRBV10-3
j_gene: TRBJ2-1
CDR3nt: TGTGCCATATCGGAAGGACAGGGTGAGGGTAATGAGCAGTTCTTC
CDR3aa: CAISEGQGEGNEQFF

d_gene: .
v_gene: TRBV27
j_gene: TRBJ2-5
CDR3nt: TGTGCCAGCAGTCCAGGACAGACCCAAGAGACCCAGTACTTC
CDR3aa: CASSPGQTQETQYF

d_gene: TRBD1
v_gene: TRBV2
j_gene: TRBJ1-2
CDR3nt: TGTGCCAACCCGGGACAGGGGAACTATGGCTACACCTTC
CDR3aa: CANPGQGNYGYTF

d_gene: .
v_gene: TRBV6-5
j_gene: TRBJ2-7
CDR3nt: TGTGCCAGCAGTTACGACCGAGGAAGCTCCTACGAGCAGTACTTC
CDR3aa: CASSYDRGSSYEQYF

d_gene: .
v_gene: TRBV10-1
j_gene: TRBJ2-5
CDR3nt: TGCGCCAGCAGTGAGGTACAGGGCCCAGAGACCCAGTACTTC
CDR3aa: CASSEVQGPETQYF

d_gene: .
v_gene: TRBV5-1
j_gene: TRBJ1-1
CDR3nt: TGCGCCATTAACCCGTCAGGGGCCAGGCCCACTGAAGCTTTCTTT
CDR3aa: CAINPSGARPTEAFF

d_gene: .
v_gene: TRBV7-3
j_gene: TRBJ2-3
CDR3nt: TGTGCCAGCAGCTTAACGGCAGGTGCAGATACGCAGTATTTT
CDR3aa: CASSLTAGADTQYF

d_gene: TRBD2
v_gene: TRBV18
j_gene: TRBJ2-2
CDR3nt: TGTGCCAGCTCACCTCCGGGACTAGCGATCACCGGGGAGCTGTTTTTT
CDR3aa: CASSPPGLAITGELFF